This is a list of T cell receptor beta chains from one sample in a study of CD8+ T cells in alopecia areata. Measured with immunoSEQ multiplex PCR; TCRdb has only the in-frame clones, and not every one. In the table there are 90,000 to 150,000 clones, about half of which are singletons. The material sequenced was CD4+ T cells sorted from blood, taken at week 4, from a patient treated with tofacitinib. These receptors all come from a human donor with alopecia areata. The CDR3 runs from the conserved cysteine through the conserved F or W. A D gene is named only where the DNA matches it firmly. Not all rows give a size; the values are once, few, many and, for expanded clones, a class.

j_call,clone_size,d_call,v_call,cdr3_nt,cdr3_aa
TRBJ1-1,few,.,TRBV18,TGTGCCAGCTCACCTATCCAGGGGGAAGCTTTCTTT,CASSPIQGEAFF
TRBJ2-1,.,TRBD2,TRBV5-4,TGTGCCAGCAGCTTGGTAGGACTAGCGGGAGTAAGACCCCAAGAGCAGTTCTTC,CASSLVGLAGVRPQEQFF
TRBJ1-2,.,TRBD1,TRBV7-6,TGTGCCAGCAGCTTAGCCACAGGGGGGGTGCGCTACACCTTC,CASSLATGGVRYTF
TRBJ2-2,few,TRBD2,TRBV2,TGTGCCAGCAGGCGACTAGCGGGGGGGATTAACACCGGGGAGCTGTTTTTT,CASRRLAGGINTGELFF
TRBJ2-7,few,TRBD1,TRBV10-3,TGTGCCATCAGTGTAGGACAGGGCTACGAGCAGTACTTC,CAISVGQGYEQYF
TRBJ2-7,.,.,TRBV13,TGTGCCAGCAGCCAAGCAGGGAGTCACGAGCAGTACTTC,CASSQAGSHEQYF
TRBJ2-4,.,.,TRBV4-1,TGCGCCAGCAGCCAGCGGGCTTTAGCCAAAAACATTCAGTACTTC,CASSQRALAKNIQYF
TRBJ1-5,.,TRBD1,TRBV27,TGTGCCAGCAGTCGGGGACAGGGAGGTCAGCCCCAGCATTTT,CASSRGQGGQPQHF
TRBJ2-1,.,.,TRBV29-1,TGCAGCGTTGATATCTCCTACAATGAGCAGTTCTTC,CSVDISYNEQFF
TRBJ2-1,.,.,TRBV7-9,TGTGCCAGCAGCTCAACATCCAATGAGCAGTTCTTC,CASSSTSNEQFF
TRBJ2-7,few,.,TRBV10-3,TGTGCCACCCAGGGTATCTCCTACGAGCAGTACTTC,CATQGISYEQYF
TRBJ1-1,.,.,TRBV5-1,TGCGCCAGCACCGCACAGGGAACACCGAGGAACACTGAAGCTTTCTTT,CASTAQGTPRNTEAFF
TRBJ2-1,few,.,TRBV6-5,TGTGCCAGCAGTTCCCCCGGGGGCATCAATGAGCAGTTCTTC,CASSSPGGINEQFF
TRBJ1-1,few,.,TRBV29-1,TGCAGCGTTGAATCTCAGATGAACACTGAAGCTTTCTTT,CSVESQMNTEAFF
TRBJ1-2,.,.,TRBV27,TGTGCCACCGCACCGCAGCCCCGGGGTGGCTACACCTTC,CATAPQPRGGYTF
TRBJ1-2,few,.,TRBV5-6,TGTGCCAGCAGCGAAATACAGGGTTGGGGCTACACCTTC,CASSEIQGWGYTF
TRBJ2-1,.,TRBD2,TRBV7-9,TGTGCCAGCAGCTTAGCGGTAGCGGGGAATGAGCAGTTCTTC,CASSLAVAGNEQFF
TRBJ1-1,.,.,TRBV19,TGTGCCACCGACAACGGGCAAGCGATAACTGAAGCTTTCTTT,CATDNGQAITEAFF
TRBJ1-2,.,.,TRBV5-1,TGCGCCAGCAGCTTGGCCTCGGGGGGTAGCTATGGCTACACCTTC,CASSLASGGSYGYTF
TRBJ2-7,.,TRBD1,TRBV18,TGTGCCAGCTCACCCACCGGGACAGGTCAGAGCGAGCAGTACTTC,CASSPTGTGQSEQYF
TRBJ1-1,.,.,TRBV29-1,TGCAGCGTTGAGGGCAGAATGAACACTGAAGCTTTCTTT,CSVEGRMNTEAFF
TRBJ2-7,few,.,TRBV5-1,TGCGCCAGCCACCTAAGCGGTCCGGATGACGAGCAGTACTTC,CASHLSGPDDEQYF
TRBJ1-1,.,.,TRBV29-1,TGCAGCTCCCACGAGGGGGGTTACACTGAAGCTTTCTTT,CSSHEGGYTEAFF
TRBJ2-3,few,TRBD1,TRBV2,TGTGCCAGCCGGACAGGGGAGGGCACAGATACGCAGTATTTT,CASRTGEGTDTQYF
TRBJ2-1,few,.,TRBV30,TGTGCCTGGTCTGAAAAGGGACTCTCTTACAATGAGCAGTTCTTC,CAWSEKGLSYNEQFF
TRBJ1-3,.,TRBD1,TRBV30,TGTGCCTGGAGGACTCCGGGACAGCTCTCTGGAAACACCATATATTTT,CAWRTPGQLSGNTIYF
TRBJ1-4,.,TRBD1,TRBV29-1,TGCAGCGCGCGGGGCGGCAGGGGGGGAGCTAATGAAAAACTGTTTTTT,CSARGGRGGANEKLFF
TRBJ2-1,.,.,TRBV5-1,TGCGCCAGCAACGGTGTAGGCTTCGACTCCTACAATGAGCAGTTCTTC,CASNGVGFDSYNEQFF
TRBJ2-5,.,.,TRBV18,TGTGCCAGCTCACCGGGCAGGCCCCAAGAGACCCAGTACTTC,CASSPGRPQETQYF
TRBJ1-5,.,.,TRBV6-1,TGTGCCAGCACCGGGGTTCGCAATCAGCCCCAGCATTTT,CASTGVRNQPQHF
TRBJ1-3,.,.,TRBV30,TGTGCGTGGACGGAATACTCTGGAAACACCATATATTTT,CAWTEYSGNTIYF
TRBJ2-1,few,.,TRBV7-9,TGTGCCAGCAGCTTAGGACAGGACTCCTACAATGAGCAGTTCTTC,CASSLGQDSYNEQFF
TRBJ1-1,.,.,TRBV19,TGTGCCAGTAGGCAGGGGCTAATGAACACTGAAGCTTTCTTT,CASRQGLMNTEAFF